Listed below are T cell receptor beta chains from one sample, sequenced in a study of blood T cell repertoires in COVID-19. Assay used: immunoSEQ multiplex PCR; TCRdb lists only in-frame clones, some missing. This table has about 98,000 clones, approximately 89% appearing once. The specimen was peripheral blood. All receptors come from a man aged 50-59 years with acute or convalescent COVID-19. The conserved cysteine and the conserved F or W are not part of the CDR3 here. Rows give clone size only sometimes, using once, few, many, or a class for an expanded clone.

j_gene: TRBJ2-7; abundance: -; v_gene: TRBV6-6; CDR3aa: ASSSTAYSSYEQY
j_gene: TRBJ1-5; abundance: -; v_gene: TRBV7-2; CDR3aa: ASSPRTGNQPQH
j_gene: TRBJ1-5; abundance: -; v_gene: TRBV30; CDR3aa: AWSDFVTGGNQPQH
j_gene: TRBJ1-2; abundance: -; v_gene: TRBV7-9; CDR3aa: ASSPRTGRDYGYT
j_gene: TRBJ2-7; abundance: -; v_gene: TRBV6-5; CDR3aa: ASSRTGGDYEQY
j_gene: TRBJ1-1; abundance: -; v_gene: TRBV7-9; CDR3aa: ASSLVPGVITEAF
j_gene: TRBJ1-1; abundance: -; v_gene: TRBV7-6; CDR3aa: ASSPQGLNTEAF
j_gene: TRBJ2-2; abundance: few; v_gene: TRBV3-1/TRBV3-2; CDR3aa: ASSQGTSGRAVYTGELF
j_gene: TRBJ2-7; abundance: once; v_gene: TRBV11-3; CDR3aa: ASTPDLPGEQY
j_gene: TRBJ1-4; abundance: -; v_gene: TRBV6-5; CDR3aa: ASRTGGKKLF
j_gene: TRBJ2-2; abundance: -; v_gene: TRBV30; CDR3aa: AWSSGRTPLINTGELF
j_gene: TRBJ2-3; abundance: -; v_gene: TRBV10-2; CDR3aa: ASSESSSGSTDTQY
j_gene: TRBJ1-1; abundance: -; v_gene: TRBV6-6; CDR3aa: ASRGRTEAF
j_gene: TRBJ2-1; abundance: few; v_gene: TRBV15; CDR3aa: ATSRDGLGQGHNEQF
j_gene: TRBJ2-3; abundance: -; v_gene: TRBV3-1/TRBV3-2; CDR3aa: ASSQSKRVGGTDTQY
j_gene: TRBJ2-1; abundance: -; v_gene: TRBV2; CDR3aa: ASRSGLAGGPNEQF
j_gene: TRBJ1-1; abundance: few; v_gene: TRBV5-5; CDR3aa: ASSLLGQPRSTEAF
j_gene: TRBJ2-7; abundance: -; v_gene: TRBV19; CDR3aa: ASSMEARSYEQY
j_gene: TRBJ2-7; abundance: few; v_gene: TRBV12-3/TRBV12-4; CDR3aa: ASSLSGSYEQY
j_gene: TRBJ2-3; abundance: -; v_gene: TRBV7-9; CDR3aa: ASSFGTRADTQY
j_gene: TRBJ2-7; abundance: -; v_gene: TRBV3-1/TRBV3-2; CDR3aa: ASSQAYYEQY
j_gene: TRBJ2-5; abundance: -; v_gene: TRBV6-5; CDR3aa: SHGRVGETQY
j_gene: TRBJ2-1; abundance: once; v_gene: TRBV10-1; CDR3aa: ASSEPPSNEQF
j_gene: TRBJ1-2; abundance: -; v_gene: TRBV6-5; CDR3aa: ASSYDNKFYGYT
j_gene: TRBJ2-2; abundance: -; v_gene: TRBV14; CDR3aa: ASSQVRTDPGELF
j_gene: TRBJ1-3; abundance: -; v_gene: TRBV9; CDR3aa: ASSVAPAKTGVMAGNTIY
j_gene: TRBJ1-5; abundance: -; v_gene: TRBV28; CDR3aa: ASSFYRIHQPQH
j_gene: TRBJ2-3; abundance: -; v_gene: TRBV7-9; CDR3aa: ASSLLGLAGLDTQY
j_gene: TRBJ1-2; abundance: -; v_gene: TRBV7-6; CDR3aa: ASSPEVKDPTNYGYT
j_gene: TRBJ2-3; abundance: -; v_gene: TRBV5-8; CDR3aa: ASSLESGRPDTQY